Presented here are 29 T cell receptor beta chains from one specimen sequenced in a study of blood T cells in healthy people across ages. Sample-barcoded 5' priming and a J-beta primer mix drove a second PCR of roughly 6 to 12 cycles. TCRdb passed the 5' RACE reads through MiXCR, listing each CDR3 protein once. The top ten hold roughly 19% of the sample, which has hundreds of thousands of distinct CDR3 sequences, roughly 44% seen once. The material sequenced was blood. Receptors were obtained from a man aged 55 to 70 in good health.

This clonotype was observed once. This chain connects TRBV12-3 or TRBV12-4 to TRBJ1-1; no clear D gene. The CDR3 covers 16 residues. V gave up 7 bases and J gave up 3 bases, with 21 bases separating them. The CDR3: CASTPVAGMADTEAFF. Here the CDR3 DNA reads TGTGCCAGCACCCCCGTGGCTGGAATGGCTGACACTGAAGCTTTCTTT.

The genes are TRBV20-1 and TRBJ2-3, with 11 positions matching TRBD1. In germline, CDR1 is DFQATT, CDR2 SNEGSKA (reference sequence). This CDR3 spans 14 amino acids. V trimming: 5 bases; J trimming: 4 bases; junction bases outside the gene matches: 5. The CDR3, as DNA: TGCAGTGCTTCGTCGGGACAGGGGGCAGATACGCAGTATTTT. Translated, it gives CSASSGQGADTQYF.

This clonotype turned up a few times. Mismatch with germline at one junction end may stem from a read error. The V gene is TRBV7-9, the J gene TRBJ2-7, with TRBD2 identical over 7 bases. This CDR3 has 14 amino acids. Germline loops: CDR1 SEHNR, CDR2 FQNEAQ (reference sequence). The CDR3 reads CASSLADSLYEQYF. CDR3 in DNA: TGTGCCAGCAGCCTAGCGGATAGCCTCTACGAGCAGTACTTC. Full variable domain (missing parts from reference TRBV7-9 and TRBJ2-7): DTGVSQNPRHKITKRGQNVTFRCDPISEHNRLYWYRQTLGQGPEFLTYFQNEAQLEKSRLLSDRFSAERPKGSFSTLEIQRTEQGDSAMYLCASSLADSLYEQYFGPGTRLTVT.

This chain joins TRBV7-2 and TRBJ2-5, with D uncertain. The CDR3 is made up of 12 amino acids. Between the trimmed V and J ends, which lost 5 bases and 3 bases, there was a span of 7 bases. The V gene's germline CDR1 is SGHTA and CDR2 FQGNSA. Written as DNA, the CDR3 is TGTGCCAGCAGCCGTCAAGAAGAGACCCAGTACTTC. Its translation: CASSRQEETQYF.

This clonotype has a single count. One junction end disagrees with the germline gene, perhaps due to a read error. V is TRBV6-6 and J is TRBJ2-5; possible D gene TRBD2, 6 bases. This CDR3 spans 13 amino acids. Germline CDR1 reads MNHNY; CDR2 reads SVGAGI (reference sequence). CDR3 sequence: CASRGSHQETQHF. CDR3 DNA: TGTGCTTCACGGGGGTCCCACCAGGAGACCCAGCACTTC.

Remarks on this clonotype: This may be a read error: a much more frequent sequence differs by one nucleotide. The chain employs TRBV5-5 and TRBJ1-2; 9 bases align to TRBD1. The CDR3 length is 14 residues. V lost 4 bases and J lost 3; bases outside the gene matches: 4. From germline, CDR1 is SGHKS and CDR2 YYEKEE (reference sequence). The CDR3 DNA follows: TGTGCCAGCAGCCGGACAGGGGCGGACTATGGCTACACCTTC. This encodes CASSRTGADYGYTF.

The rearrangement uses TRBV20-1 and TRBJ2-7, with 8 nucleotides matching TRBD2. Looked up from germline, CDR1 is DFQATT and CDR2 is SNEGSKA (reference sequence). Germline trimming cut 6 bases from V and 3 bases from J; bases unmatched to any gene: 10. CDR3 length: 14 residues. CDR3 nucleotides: TGCAGTGCAGATACTAGCGGTACTTACTACGAGCAGTACTTC. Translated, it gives CSADTSGTYYEQYF.

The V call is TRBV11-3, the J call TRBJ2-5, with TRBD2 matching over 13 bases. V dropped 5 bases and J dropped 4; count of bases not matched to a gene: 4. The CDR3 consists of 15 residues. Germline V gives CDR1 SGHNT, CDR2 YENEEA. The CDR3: CASSGGLAGRETQYF. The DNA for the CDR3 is TGTGCCAGCAGCGGGGGACTAGCGGGACGAGAGACCCAGTACTTC.

The DNA of the CDR3 is TGCAGTGCTAGAGATGGGAAAGAGACCCAGTACTTC. It yields the protein CSARDGKETQYF. V and J are TRBV20-1 and TRBJ2-5, with no clear D. CDR3 length equals 12 residues. The germline V gene has CDR1 DFQATT and CDR2 SNEGSKA (reference sequence). Trimming cost V 0 bases and J 3 bases, with 5 bases left between them.

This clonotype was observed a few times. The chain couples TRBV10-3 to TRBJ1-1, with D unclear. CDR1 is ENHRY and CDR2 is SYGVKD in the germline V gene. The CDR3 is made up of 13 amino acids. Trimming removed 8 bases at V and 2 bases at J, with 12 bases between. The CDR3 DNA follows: TGTGCCATCGGACGGGAGGGAAACACTGAAGCTTTCTTT. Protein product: CAIGREGNTEAFF.

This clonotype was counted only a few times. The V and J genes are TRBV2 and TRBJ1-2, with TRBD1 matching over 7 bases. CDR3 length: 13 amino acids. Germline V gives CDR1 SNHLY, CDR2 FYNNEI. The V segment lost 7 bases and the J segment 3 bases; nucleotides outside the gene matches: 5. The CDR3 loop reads CASKDRNDYGYTF. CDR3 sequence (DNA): TGTGCCAGCAAGGACAGGAACGACTATGGCTACACCTTC.

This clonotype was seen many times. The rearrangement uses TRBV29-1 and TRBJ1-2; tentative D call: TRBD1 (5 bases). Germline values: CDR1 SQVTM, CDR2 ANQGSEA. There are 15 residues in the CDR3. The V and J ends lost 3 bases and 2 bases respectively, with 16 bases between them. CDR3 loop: CSVDFRLGGNYGYTF. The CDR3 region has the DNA TGCAGCGTTGACTTTAGGCTCGGGGGGAACTATGGCTACACCTTC.

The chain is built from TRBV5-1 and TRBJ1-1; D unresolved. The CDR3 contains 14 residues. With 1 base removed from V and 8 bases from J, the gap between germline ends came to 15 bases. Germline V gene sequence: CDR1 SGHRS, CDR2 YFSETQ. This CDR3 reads CASSLNSGNKEAFF. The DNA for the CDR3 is TGCGCCAGCAGCTTGAACTCCGGGAACAAGGAAGCTTTCTTT.

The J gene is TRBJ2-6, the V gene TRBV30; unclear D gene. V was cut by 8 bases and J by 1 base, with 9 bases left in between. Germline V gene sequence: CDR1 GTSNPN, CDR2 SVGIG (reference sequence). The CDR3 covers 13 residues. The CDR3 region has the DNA TGTGCCCAGGCAGATTCTGGGGCCAACGTCCTGACTTTC. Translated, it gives CAQADSGANVLTF.

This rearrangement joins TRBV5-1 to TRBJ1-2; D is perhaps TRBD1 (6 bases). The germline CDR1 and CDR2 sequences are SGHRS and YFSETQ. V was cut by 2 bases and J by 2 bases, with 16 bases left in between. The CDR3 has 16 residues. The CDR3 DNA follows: TGCGCCAGCAGCTTCACCGGGACAATGCCGAACTATGGCTACACCTTC. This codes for CASSFTGTMPNYGYTF.

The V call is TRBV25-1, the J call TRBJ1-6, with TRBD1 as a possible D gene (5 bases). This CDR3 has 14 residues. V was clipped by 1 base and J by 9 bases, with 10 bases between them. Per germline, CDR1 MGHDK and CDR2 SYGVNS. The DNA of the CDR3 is TGTGCCAGCAGTGAATCGGGGGTCGGTTCACCCCTCCACTTT. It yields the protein CASSESGVGSPLHF.

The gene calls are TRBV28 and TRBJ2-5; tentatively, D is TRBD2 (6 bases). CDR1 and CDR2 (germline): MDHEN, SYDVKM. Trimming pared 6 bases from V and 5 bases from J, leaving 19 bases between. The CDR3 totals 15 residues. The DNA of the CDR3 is TGTGCCAGCAGCATGGGGTTGGGGGGATGGGAGACCCAGTACTTC. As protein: CASSMGLGGWETQYF.

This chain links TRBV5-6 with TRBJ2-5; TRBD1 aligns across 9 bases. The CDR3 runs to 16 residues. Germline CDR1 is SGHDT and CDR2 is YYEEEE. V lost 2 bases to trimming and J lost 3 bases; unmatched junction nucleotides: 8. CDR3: CASSFISGTGKETQYF. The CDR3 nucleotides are TGTGCCAGCAGCTTCATATCCGGGACAGGGAAAGAGACCCAGTACTTC.

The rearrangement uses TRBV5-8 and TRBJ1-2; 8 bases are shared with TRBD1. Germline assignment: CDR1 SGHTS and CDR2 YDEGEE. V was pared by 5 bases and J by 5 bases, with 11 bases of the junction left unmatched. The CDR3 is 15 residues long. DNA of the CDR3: TGTGCCAGCAGACCTGTTGGGACAGGAGCATATGGCTACACCTTC. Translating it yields CASRPVGTGAYGYTF.

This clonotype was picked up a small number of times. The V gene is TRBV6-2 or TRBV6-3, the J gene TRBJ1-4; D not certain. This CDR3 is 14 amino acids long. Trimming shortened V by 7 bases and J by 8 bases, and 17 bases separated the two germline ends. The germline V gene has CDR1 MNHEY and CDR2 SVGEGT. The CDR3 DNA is TGTGCCAGCAACGAGCCGGGAAGGATCGAAAAACTGTTTTTT. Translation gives CASNEPGRIEKLFF.

CDR3 sequence reads: CASIPGRNDRGFF. CDR3 in DNA: TGTGCCAGTATTCCGGGACGAAATGACAGGGGTTTCTTT. The V gene is TRBV6-1, the J gene TRBJ1-1; 8 bases match TRBD1. CDR3 size: 13 residues. CDR1 and CDR2 from the germline V gene are MNHNS and SASEGT. The junction had 16 bases not matched to a gene; V was cut back by 9 bases and J by 13 bases.

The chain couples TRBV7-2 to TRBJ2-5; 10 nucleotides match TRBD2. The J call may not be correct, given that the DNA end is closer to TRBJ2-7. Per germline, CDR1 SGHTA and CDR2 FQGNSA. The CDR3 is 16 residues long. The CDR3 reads CASSLGHPSGGYEQYF. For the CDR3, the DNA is TGTGCCAGCAGCTTAGGTCACCCTAGCGGGGGCTACGAGCAGTACTTC.

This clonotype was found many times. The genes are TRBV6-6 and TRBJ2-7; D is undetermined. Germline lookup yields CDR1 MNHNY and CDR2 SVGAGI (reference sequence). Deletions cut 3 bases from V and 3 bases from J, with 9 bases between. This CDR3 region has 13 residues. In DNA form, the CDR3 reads TGTGCCAGCAGTTATCCAGGCAGCTACGAGCAGTACTTC. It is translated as CASSYPGSYEQYF.

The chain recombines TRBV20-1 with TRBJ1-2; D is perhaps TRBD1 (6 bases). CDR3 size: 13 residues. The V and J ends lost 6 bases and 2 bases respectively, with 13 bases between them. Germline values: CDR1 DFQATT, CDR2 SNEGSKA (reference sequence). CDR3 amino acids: CSAPDSSNYGYTF. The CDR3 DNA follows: TGCAGTGCCCCGGACAGCTCAAACTATGGCTACACCTTC.

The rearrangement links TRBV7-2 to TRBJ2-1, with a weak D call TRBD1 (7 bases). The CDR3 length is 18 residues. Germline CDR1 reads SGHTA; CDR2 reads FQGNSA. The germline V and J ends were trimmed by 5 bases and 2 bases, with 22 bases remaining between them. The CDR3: CASSPRGGWDSPYNEQFF. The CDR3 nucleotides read TGTGCCAGCAGCCCCCGAGGGGGGTGGGACAGTCCCTACAATGAGCAGTTCTTC. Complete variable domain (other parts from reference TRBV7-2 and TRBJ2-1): GAGVSQSPSNKVTEKGKDVELRCDPISGHTALYWYRQSLGQGLEFLIYFQGNSAPDKSGLPSDRFSAERTGGSVSTLTIQRTQQEDSAVYLCASSPRGGWDSPYNEQFFGPGTRLTVL.

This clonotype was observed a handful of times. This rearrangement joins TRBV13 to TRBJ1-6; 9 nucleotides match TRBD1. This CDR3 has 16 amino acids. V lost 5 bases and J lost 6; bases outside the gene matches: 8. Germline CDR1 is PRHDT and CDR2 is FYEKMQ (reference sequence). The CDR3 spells CASSLTGGNSNSPLHF. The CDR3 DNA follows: TGTGCCAGCAGCCTGACAGGGGGTAATTCTAATTCACCCCTCCACTTT.

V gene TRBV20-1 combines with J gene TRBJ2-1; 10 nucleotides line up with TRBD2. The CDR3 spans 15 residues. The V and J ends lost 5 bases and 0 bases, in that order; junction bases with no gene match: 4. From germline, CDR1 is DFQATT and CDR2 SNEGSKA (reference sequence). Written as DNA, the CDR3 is TGCAGTGCTTCGGCTAGCGGGAGCTCCTACAATGAGCAGTTCTTC. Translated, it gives CSASASGSSYNEQFF.

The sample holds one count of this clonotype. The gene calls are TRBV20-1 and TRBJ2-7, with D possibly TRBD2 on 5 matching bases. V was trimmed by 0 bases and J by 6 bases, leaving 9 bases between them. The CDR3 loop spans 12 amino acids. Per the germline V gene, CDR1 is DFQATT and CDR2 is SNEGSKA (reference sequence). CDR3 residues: CSARDVGVEQYF. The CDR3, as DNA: TGCAGTGCTAGAGATGTCGGGGTCGAGCAGTACTTC.

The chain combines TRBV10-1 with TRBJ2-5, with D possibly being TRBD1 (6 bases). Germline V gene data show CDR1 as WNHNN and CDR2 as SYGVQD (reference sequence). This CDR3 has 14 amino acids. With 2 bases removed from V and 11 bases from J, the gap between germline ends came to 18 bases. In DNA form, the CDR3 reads TGCGCCAGCAGTGAGGGGGACACGTACAATGAGCAGTACTTC. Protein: CASSEGDTYNEQYF.